This entry describes one T cell receptor (beta chain). As yet, its antigen is unknown. Germline values: CDR1 SGHDT, CDR2 YYEEEE. The CDR3 contains 15 residues. Trimming took 4 bases from V and 4 from J, leaving 17 bases between them. The data stem from a study of cytomegalovirus exposure and HLA in healthy donors. Regarding the study as a whole: Associated with HLA alleles at 0.05 false discovery rate in a later analysis were 17,000 or so TCR beta sequences.

PCR was performed using 60 Vbeta and 13 Jbeta primers. The data were produced by immunoSEQ multiplex PCR, yet TCRdb's version contains in-frame clones alone and is incomplete. The sample is made up of tens of thousands of clones, and the top ten hold approximately 1.1% of it. The sequenced sample was PBMCs. The source is a woman aged 30 to 39 in good health and CMV-seronegative. This chain links TRBV5-6 with TRBJ1-1; D is possibly TRBD1 (5 bases). The CDR3 protein is CASSGSGFGTTEAFF. As DNA, the CDR3 is TGTGCCAGCAGCGGTTCAGGGTTTGGAACCACTGAAGCTTTCTTT.